One sample yielded the 5 T cell receptor beta chains listed below, sequenced in a study of regulatory T cells in long-lasting Graves disease. For TCR beta, libraries came from iRepertoire HTBI primers and Arm-PCR of CDR3 regions. TCRdb itself ran the multiplex PCR reads through MiXCR, one entry per CDR3 protein. The sample has roughly 410,000 distinct CDR3 sequences; roughly 15% are singletons. The time point: newly diagnosed GD, antithyroid drugs for less than 3 months. Preparation of the TCR library used RNA extracted from PBMCs. These data are also associated with another study on T cells in Graves' hyperthyroidism and ophthalmopathy.

Specimen: peripheral blood mononuclear cells (PBMCs), collected at new diagnosis, from a patient treated with antithyroid drugs. These receptor sequences come from a woman aged 40 to 50 with Graves disease.

This clonotype was seen repeatedly, ten times or more. The J gene is TRBJ2-1, the V gene TRBV6-1; D unresolved. The CDR3 loop spans 12 amino acids. Trimming cost V 3 bases and J 3 bases, with 3 bases left between them. Germline-derived CDR1 and CDR2 are MNHNS and SASEGT. For the CDR3, the DNA is TGTGCCAGCAGTGAGCTCTACAATGAGCAGTTCTTC. This translates into CASSELYNEQFF.

The chain couples TRBV7-3 to TRBJ2-1; 9 bases are shared with TRBD2. With V trimmed by 5 bases and J by 0 bases, 8 bases remained unmatched. This CDR3 is built from 17 residues. CDR1 and CDR2 (germline): SGHTA, FQGTGA. The CDR3 bases are TGTGCCAGCAGCCCGGGGACTAGCCCTAGCTCCTACAATGAGCAGTTCTTC. Protein product: CASSPGTSPSSYNEQFF.

V is TRBV6-2 or TRBV6-3 and J is TRBJ2-1; no firm D call. Trimming stripped 7 bases from V and 4 bases from J, with 14 bases between. This CDR3 has 14 residues. Looked up from germline, CDR1 is MNHEY and CDR2 is SVGEGT. The CDR3, as DNA: TGTGCCAGCAACCTGATGGGGATTTACAATGAGCAGTTCTTC. Translation gives CASNLMGIYNEQFF.

The table lists this clonotype with many counts. This chain connects TRBV12-3 or TRBV12-4 to TRBJ2-5; 9 nucleotides agree with TRBD2. This CDR3 is 16 amino acids long. Trimming at V came to 6 bases and at J to 5 bases, leaving 13 bases not matched to a gene. This CDR3 reads CASSPSGKDGEETQYF. As DNA, the CDR3 is TGTGCCAGCAGCCCTAGCGGGAAGGATGGTGAGGAGACCCAGTACTTC.

This clonotype appeared many times. This chain connects TRBV2 to TRBJ1-5; possible D gene TRBD1, 6 bases. The CDR3 has 14 residues. Trimming removed 5 bases at V and 5 bases at J, with 13 bases between. Germline V CDR1 and CDR2: SNHLY, FYNNEI. CDR3 nucleotide sequence: TGTGCCAGCAGTCTTTACAGGGTTCATCAGCCCCAGCATTTT. Amino acids: CASSLYRVHQPQHF.